These 22 T cell receptor beta chains came from one sample sequenced in a study of CDR3 diversity in severe acne. Each CDR3 protein gets one entry after TCRdb re-called the PCR reads with MiXCR. In the table there are fewer than 90,000 distinct CDR3 sequences, over 40% of which are singletons. Sequencing was done on a sample of blood. Receptors originate from a male donor in good health, without acne.

There are many counts of this clonotype. V usage is TRBV13 and J usage is TRBJ2-2; D is undetermined. V was cut by 6 bases and J by 3 bases, with 14 bases left in between. Germline V gives CDR1 PRHDT, CDR2 FYEKMQ (reference sequence). This CDR3 has 15 amino acids. As DNA, the CDR3 is TGTGCCAGCAGAAGTAGGGTCGACTACACCGGGGAGCTGTTTTTT. It specifies CASRSRVDYTGELFF.

This clonotype was detected a few times. V gene TRBV20-1 combines with J gene TRBJ1-2; 8 bases map to TRBD1. Germline CDR1 reads DFQATT; CDR2 reads SNEGSKA (reference sequence). The CDR3 is 14 amino acids. The J segment lost 0 bases and the V segment lost 5 bases, leaving 5 bases of the junction unmatched. As DNA, the CDR3 is TGCAGTGCTCCCGGACAGGGATCTAACTATGGCTACACCTTC. The encoded protein is CSAPGQGSNYGYTF.

On this clonotype itself: As the CDR3 is not closed by the conserved phenylalanine or tryptophan, this likely results from a read error. Because the CDR3's place on the DNA is in doubt, the DNA is left out and the CDR3 is given as listed by TCRdb. The genes are TRBV24-1 and TRBJ2-1; the table calls TRBD1, which could not be checked here. Including both end residues, the CDR3 is 15 amino acids long. Germline-derived CDR1 and CDR2 are KGHDR and SFDVKD. CDR3 region: CATRDQQGHGYTFGS.

Notes on this clonotype: A read error may account for a junction end that differs from germline. The J gene is TRBJ1-1, the V gene TRBV7-9; D is uncertain. Germline V gives CDR1 SEHNR, CDR2 FQNEAQ (reference sequence). The CDR3 totals 13 residues. CDR3 nucleotide sequence: TGTGCTAGCAGCTTCGCGCGGGACACTGAAGCTTTCTTT. Protein product: CASSFARDTEAFF.

The chain employs TRBV10-1 and TRBJ2-1; 11 nucleotides match TRBD2. J gave up 5 bases and V 6 bases, and 6 bases lay outside the gene matches. Germline CDR1 is WNHNN and CDR2 is SYGVQD (reference sequence). The CDR3 runs 15 residues. The DNA of the CDR3 is TGCGCCAGCAGACTTAGCGGGGGGGCCCACAATGAGCAGTTCTTC. This codes for CASRLSGGAHNEQFF.

The V call is TRBV11-3, the J call TRBJ2-3; D is unresolved. V dropped 5 bases and J dropped 3 bases, with 9 bases sitting between them. Germline CDR1 and CDR2: SGHNT and YENEEA. This CDR3 is built from 13 residues. CDR3 loop: CASSHPPTDTQYF. Written as DNA, the CDR3 is TGTGCCAGCAGCCACCCCCCTACAGATACGCAGTATTTT. The entire variable domain, with the rest obtained from reference TRBV11-3 and TRBJ2-3, is as follows: EAGVVQSPRYKIIEKKQPVAFWCNPISGHNTLYWYLQNLGQGPELLIRYENEEAVDDSQLPKDRFSAERLKGVDSTLKIQPAELGDSAVYLCASSHPPTDTQYFGPGTRLTVL.

This rearrangement joins TRBV10-3 to TRBJ2-5; D unclear. Germline V CDR1 and CDR2: ENHRY, SYGVKD. The V end lost 3 bases, the J end lost 5 bases, and 4 bases lay between the germline ends. This CDR3 comprises 11 residues. The CDR3 sequence is CAISEFETQYF. In DNA form, the CDR3 reads TGTGCCATCAGTGAATTTGAGACCCAGTACTTC.

Details on this clonotype: One end of the junction is discordant with germline, which a read error may explain. This chain links TRBV4-1 with TRBJ2-7, with 7 bases lining up with TRBD1. Germline V gene lookup returns CDR1 MGHRA and CDR2 YSYEKL. There are 15 residues in the CDR3. As DNA, the CDR3 is TGCGCTAGCAGCCACGCCCTGGGACAGACCTACGAGCAGTACTTC. It is translated as CASSHALGQTYEQYF.

The chain uses TRBV7-9 and TRBJ2-7; D could derive from TRBD1 or TRBD2 (5 bases each). Germline assignment: CDR1 SEHNR and CDR2 FQNEAQ (reference sequence). The CDR3 spans 12 residues. Trimming took off 5 bases at V and 9 bases at J, with 14 bases between the two ends. As DNA, the CDR3 is TGTGCCAGCAGCCCGGCGATGGGGACGCAGTACTTC. Its translation is CASSPAMGTQYF. Full variable domain (remainder filled in from reference TRBV7-9 and TRBJ2-7): DTGVSQNPRHKITKRGQNVTFRCDPISEHNRLYWYRQTLGQGPEFLTYFQNEAQLEKSRLLSDRFSAERPKGSFSTLEIQRTEQGDSAMYLCASSPAMGTQYFGPGTRLTVT.

This clonotype was counted ten times or more. The chain has TRBV6-5 and TRBJ1-5, with 9 positions matching TRBD1. CDR1 MNHEY and CDR2 SVGAGI come from the germline V gene. This CDR3 region has 14 residues. V was clipped by 5 bases and J by 6 bases; unmatched bases: 5. DNA for the CDR3: TGTGCCAGCAGTCCGGGACAGGGCGCTCAGCCCCAGCATTTT. Its translation is CASSPGQGAQPQHF.

This clonotype was picked up many times. This chain joins TRBV6-6 and TRBJ2-3, with TRBD1 matching over 7 bases. There are 16 residues in the CDR3. V was clipped by 6 bases and J by 2 bases; unmatched bases: 11. The V gene's germline CDR1 is MNHNY and CDR2 SVGAGI (reference sequence). CDR3: CASSDTGTANTDTQYF. The CDR3 nucleotides read TGTGCCAGCAGCGACACCGGGACAGCGAACACAGATACGCAGTATTTT.

This clonotype was observed at least ten times. The chain recombines TRBV6-4 with TRBJ1-2, with D perhaps matching TRBD1 (5 bases). The CDR3 contains 13 residues. Trimming took off 2 bases at V and 7 bases at J, with 11 bases between the two ends. The germline gives CDR1 MRHNA, CDR2 SNTAGT. The CDR3 DNA sequence: TGTGCCAGCAGTGACCAGGGAACAGCTGGCTACACCTTC. Amino acid sequence: CASSDQGTAGYTF.

The rearrangement uses TRBV11-2 and TRBJ2-7, with 11 bases aligning to TRBD2. This CDR3 is built from 15 residues. CDR1 SGHAT and CDR2 FQNNGV come from the germline V gene. The V gene end was trimmed by 5 bases and the J gene end by 3 bases; junction bases not matched to a gene: 6. The chain's CDR3 is CASSPLAGALYEQYF. CDR3 nucleotides: TGTGCCAGCAGCCCACTAGCGGGAGCTCTCTACGAGCAGTACTTC. The entire variable domain, with the rest obtained from reference TRBV11-2 and TRBJ2-7, is as follows: EAGVAQSPRYKIIEKRQSVAFWCNPISGHATLYWYQQILGQGPKLLIQFQNNGVVDDSQLPKDRFSAERLKGVDSTLKIQPAKLEDSAVYLCASSPLAGALYEQYFGPGTRLTVT.

CDR3 amino acids: CASSRVASSGGTYEQYF. The CDR3, as DNA: TGTGCCAGCAGTCGGGTGGCCTCTAGCGGGGGAACCTACGAGCAGTACTTC. The chain employs TRBV7-9 and TRBJ2-7, with 10 bases that match TRBD2. CDR1 and CDR2 from the germline V gene are SEHNR and FQNEAQ (reference sequence). This CDR3 has 17 residues. Trimming took 6 bases from V and 2 from J; bases not matched to a gene: 13.

The table lists this clonotype with a few counts. This sequence joins TRBV20-1 and TRBJ2-3; no clear D gene. The CDR3 is 15 residues long. Per the germline V gene, CDR1 is DFQATT and CDR2 is SNEGSKA (reference sequence). DNA of the CDR3: TGCAGAGACGTAGGGCGGAGCCTCCCCACAGATACGCAGTATTTT. It specifies CRDVGRSLPTDTQYF.

This chain uses TRBV7-9 with TRBJ2-3; TRBD2 matches 10 bases. Germline V gives CDR1 SEHNR, CDR2 FQNEAQ (reference sequence). The CDR3 extends over 14 amino acids. V lost 5 bases, J lost 4 bases, and 3 bases stayed unmatched. CDR3 sequence reads: CASSEGLAPDTQYF. The CDR3 nucleotides read TGTGCCAGCAGCGAGGGACTAGCGCCAGATACGCAGTATTTT.

This clonotype appeared many times. This chain connects TRBV7-8 to TRBJ2-1; possibly TRBD1 or TRBD2 for D (6 bases each). This CDR3 spans 15 amino acids. Between the trimmed V and J ends, which lost 1 base and 2 bases, there was a span of 9 bases. From germline, CDR1 is SGHVS and CDR2 FQNEAQ. The CDR3 here is CASSLVGGTYNEQFF. CDR3 in DNA: TGTGCCAGCAGCTTAGTCGGGGGCACCTACAATGAGCAGTTCTTC.

This clonotype has ten or more counts. V and J are TRBV14 and TRBJ2-7, with D possibly TRBD1 on 6 matching bases. V lost 3 bases, J lost 5 bases, and 17 bases lay in between. The germline V gene has CDR1 SGHDN and CDR2 FVKESK. The CDR3 totals 15 residues. CDR3 in amino acids: CASSQDGAGVDEQYF. CDR3 DNA: TGTGCCAGCAGCCAGGACGGGGCAGGGGTCGACGAGCAGTACTTC.

By sample fraction, this clonotype is medium-sized. The chain combines TRBV7-6 with TRBJ1-1, with a tentative D call TRBD1 (5 bases). The V gene's germline CDR1 is SGHVS and CDR2 FNYEAQ. V was pared by 4 bases and J by 1 base, with 7 bases between. This CDR3 region has 13 residues. CDR3 nucleotides: TGTGCCAGCAGCTCTACAGGGAACACTGAAGCTTTCTTT. This sequence encodes CASSSTGNTEAFF.

Worth noting for this clonotype: Given the absence of the conserved phenylalanine or tryptophan at the CDR3 end, a read error is likely. The chain carries TRBV11-2 and TRBJ2-7; weak D call: TRBD2 (5 bases). V was cut by 1 base and J by 1 base, with 11 bases left in between. Germline V lookup: CDR1 SGHAT, CDR2 FQNNGV. The CDR3 is made up of 15 amino acids. This CDR3 is CASSLGTGTSYEQYL. The CDR3 DNA follows: TGTGCCAGCAGCTTAGGGACGGGAACTTCCTACGAGCAGTACCTC.

Many counts were recorded for this clonotype. V usage is TRBV5-6 and J usage is TRBJ1-6; tentatively, D is TRBD1 (5 bases). Germline CDR1 and CDR2: SGHDT and YYEEEE. V was cut by 0 bases and J by 9 bases, with 16 bases left in between. The CDR3 is 16 residues long. CDR3 residues: CASSLVGAVVSSPLHF. In DNA form, the CDR3 reads TGTGCCAGCAGCTTGGTAGGGGCGGTAGTCAGTTCACCCCTCCACTTT.

V usage is TRBV29-1 and J usage is TRBJ2-5; D is unclear. V lost 4 bases to trimming and J lost 2 bases, with 8 bases between them. CDR1 is SQVTM, CDR2 ANQGSEA, per germline. The CDR3 totals 12 residues. This chain's CDR3 is CSVATAQETQYF. The CDR3 coding sequence is TGCAGCGTTGCTACAGCTCAAGAGACCCAGTACTTC. Complete variable domain (other parts from reference TRBV29-1 and TRBJ2-5): SAVISQKPSRDICQRGTSLTIQCQVDSQVTMMFWYRQQPGQSLTLIATANQGSEATYESGFVIDKFPISRPNLTFSTLTVSNMSPEDSSIYLCSVATAQETQYFGPGTRLLVL.